This is a list of T cell receptor beta chains from one sample in a study of Graves' ophthalmopathy and Graves' hyperthyroidism. One entry per CDR3 protein results from TCRdb running MiXCR on the multiplex PCR reads. Of roughly 420,000 distinct CDR3 sequences in the sample, around 21% were seen once. Source material: peripheral blood. These receptors all stem from a young woman with stable Graves' hyperthyroidism. CDR3s include the opening cysteine and the closing phenylalanine or tryptophan.

v_call	j_call	cdr3_aa
TRBV7-2	TRBJ2-7	CASSMGQAAAYEQYF
TRBV14	TRBJ2-7	CASSQGRLLGNEQYF
TRBV30	TRBJ2-5	CAGQGGLGETQYF
TRBV20-1	TRBJ2-7	CSAIAPPLASYEQYF
TRBV25-1	TRBJ2-7	CASSGNRGQGHEQYF
TRBV28	TRBJ2-7	CASAAGGLAGGVYEQYF
TRBV15	TRBJ1-1	CATSHNRRVWGGAEAFF
TRBV12-3/TRBV12-4	TRBJ1-5	CASSLGQGGKNSNQPQHF
TRBV29-1	TRBJ2-7	CSVDRDRSSYEQYF
TRBV19	TRBJ1-1	CASTAEGRNTEAFF
TRBV6-2/TRBV6-3	TRBJ2-7	CASSRGSSYEQYF
TRBV30	TRBJ2-7	CAWGTGLTEQYF
TRBV12-3/TRBV12-4	TRBJ1-2	CASQLGANYGYTF
TRBV7-2	TRBJ2-7	CASSLAQGEDYEQYF
TRBV11-2	TRBJ1-1	CASRKIGGIRGTEAFF
TRBV6-2/TRBV6-3	TRBJ1-1	CASSYRPNTEAFF
TRBV5-1	TRBJ2-7	CASSRSGQGGSYEQYF
TRBV6-1	TRBJ1-1	CASSAWAGVNTEAFF
TRBV11-2	TRBJ2-2	CASSFGQGLAGFTGELFF
TRBV12-3/TRBV12-4	TRBJ1-5	CASSYSSAAADQPQHF
TRBV28	TRBJ2-2	CASSFYRGTSGKDANTGELFF
TRBV6-5	TRBJ2-4	CASSYSSGAGIKYF
TRBV12-3/TRBV12-4	TRBJ2-7	CASLKTGTGGYEQYF
TRBV12-3/TRBV12-4	TRBJ1-2	CASSLGGARFYGYTF
TRBV29-1	TRBJ2-7	CSVEGGTGLYEQYF
TRBV2	TRBJ2-5	CASSEDSGRGSETQYF
TRBV20-1	TRBJ2-7	CSARIGSGRQYF
TRBV11-2	TRBJ2-2	CASSGMRGSNQNTGELFF
TRBV7-8	TRBJ2-5	CASSLRDRARETQYF
TRBV29-1	TRBJ2-5	CSVEMPWTRETQYF
TRBV7-3	TRBJ2-7	CASSVLSSYEQYF
TRBV6-2/TRBV6-3	TRBJ2-5	CASSYLRGQETQYF
TRBV24-1	TRBJ2-7	CATSGGGEQYF
TRBV13	TRBJ1-6	CASSSPGMTGGYNSPLHF
TRBV5-1	TRBJ1-1	CASSLDNTEAFF
TRBV5-4	TRBJ2-7	CASRGAQGGSYEQYF
TRBV16	TRBJ1-2	CASSLTGGRGYGYTF
TRBV12-3/TRBV12-4	TRBJ2-5	CASSSRTSSGTQYF